This T cell receptor (beta chain) was sequenced in a study of Ad26.COV2.S vaccination and SARS-CoV-2 variants. Study conclusions and caveats: People who got the vaccine had more spike-specific TCR breadth than people who got placebo. The study found similar non-spike TCR breadth in vaccine and placebo recipients.

Notes on this clone: Its antigen remains unidentified.

Treatment noted: around 19 received Ad26.COV2.S at low or high dose, single or two shots; several received placebo; per-sample allocation not given. At day 63 after the first vaccine or placebo injection, samples were drawn. SARS-CoV-2 spike from the Wuhan strain was encoded by the vaccine, an Ad26 vector. V was shortened by 2 bases and J by 6 bases, with 7 bases between the two germline ends. The CDR3 totals 12 residues. The V gene's germline CDR1 is LGHDT and CDR2 YNNKEL (reference sequence). Using immunoSEQ multiplex PCR, the repertoire was profiled, and TCRdb retains in-frame clones only, with some absent. Among approximately 500,000 clones listed, approximately 88% were seen once.

The sequencing used peripheral blood, collected in a trial of Ad26.COV2.S vaccine versus placebo. This receptor was obtained from a person between 18 and 60 years old who received the Ad26.COV2.S COVID-19 vaccine or a placebo. The chain carries TRBV3-1 (or the pseudogene TRBV3-2) and TRBJ1-2; the D is unclear. CDR3 nucleotides: TGTGCCAGCAGCCAACAGAGGGATGGCTACACCTTC. This gives the protein CASSQQRDGYTF.